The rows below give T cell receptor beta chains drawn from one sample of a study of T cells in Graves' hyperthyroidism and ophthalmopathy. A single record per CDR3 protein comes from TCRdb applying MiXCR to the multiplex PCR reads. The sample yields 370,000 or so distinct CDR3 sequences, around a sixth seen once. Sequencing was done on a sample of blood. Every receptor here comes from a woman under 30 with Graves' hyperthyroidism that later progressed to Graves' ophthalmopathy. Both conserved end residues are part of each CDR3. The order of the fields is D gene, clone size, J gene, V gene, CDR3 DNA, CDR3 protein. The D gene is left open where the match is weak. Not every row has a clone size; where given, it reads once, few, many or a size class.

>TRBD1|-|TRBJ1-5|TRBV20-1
TGCAGTGCTACATGGGACAGAAACAATCAGCCCCAGCATTTT
CSATWDRNNQPQHF
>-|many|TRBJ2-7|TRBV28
TGTGCCAGCAGTCCCGGGTCGAGCTCCTACGAGCAGTACTTC
CASSPGSSSYEQYF
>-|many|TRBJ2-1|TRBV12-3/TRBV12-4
TGTGCCAGCAGCCGAACAGGGAATGAGCAGTTCTTC
CASSRTGNEQFF
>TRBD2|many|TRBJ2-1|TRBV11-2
TGTGCCAGCAGACATCCGGGACTAGCGGGCTCCCGCTCCTACAATGAGCAGTTCTTC
CASRHPGLAGSRSYNEQFF
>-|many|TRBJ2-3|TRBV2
TGTGCCAGCAGTGATATGGGCAGGGCAGATACGCAGTATTTT
CASSDMGRADTQYF
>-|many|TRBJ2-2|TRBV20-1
TGCAGTGCTGACAGGGAGGACACCGGGGAGCTGTTTTTT
CSADREDTGELFF
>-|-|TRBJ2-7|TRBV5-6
TGTGCCAGCAGCTTGTGGAAATACGAGCAGTACTTC
CASSLWKYEQYF
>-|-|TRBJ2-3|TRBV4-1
TGCGCCAGCAGCCAAGTCCTAGCGAGGACAGATACGCAGTATTTT
CASSQVLARTDTQYF
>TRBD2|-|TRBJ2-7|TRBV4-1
TGCGCCAGCAGCCGGGGGGGACCGACAAACTCCTACGAGCAGTACTTC
CASSRGGPTNSYEQYF
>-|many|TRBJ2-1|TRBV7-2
TGTGCCAGCAGCTTAGCCACTTATGGGGTTTCCTACAATGAGCAGTTCTTC
CASSLATYGVSYNEQFF
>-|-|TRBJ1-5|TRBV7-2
TGTGCCAGCAGTGCCCTTCACAGGAGGGGTTATAGCAATCAGCCCCAGCATTTT
CASSALHRRGYSNQPQHF
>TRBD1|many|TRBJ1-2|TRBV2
TGTGCCAGTACGGACAGGATCATCGGCTACACCTTC
CASTDRIIGYTF
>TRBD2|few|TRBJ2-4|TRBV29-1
TGCAGCGTTGGCGGGAGCCCACCGGGAAACATTCAGTACTTC
CSVGGSPPGNIQYF
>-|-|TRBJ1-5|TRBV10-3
TGTGCCATCAGATCGGACCGGGGAGATCAGCCCCAGCATTTT
CAIRSDRGDQPQHF
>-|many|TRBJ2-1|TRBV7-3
TGTGCCAGCAGCAAGTCTAACAATGAGCAGTTCTTC
CASSKSNNEQFF
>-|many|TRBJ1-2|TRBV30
TGTGCCTGGAGTGTAATAGGACAGACGACCCCCTACACCTTC
CAWSVIGQTTPYTF
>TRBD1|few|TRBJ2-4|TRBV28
TGTGCCAGCAGCACACCGGACAGGGTACGGAACATTCAGTACTTC
CASSTPDRVRNIQYF
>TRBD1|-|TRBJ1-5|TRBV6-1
TGTGCCAGCAGGCCCTTTACAGGGGTCTCCAATCAGCCCCAGCATTTT
CASRPFTGVSNQPQHF
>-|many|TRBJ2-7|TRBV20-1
TGCAGTGCAGAACCGAAGACCTCCTACGAGCAGTACTTC
CSAEPKTSYEQYF
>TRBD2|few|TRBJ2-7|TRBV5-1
TGCGCCAGCAGCTTGGGAGATTGGGGACTAGCGGCCTACGAGCAGTACTTC
CASSLGDWGLAAYEQYF
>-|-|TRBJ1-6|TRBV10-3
TGTGCCACCAGAGAGGGGTTGAATTCACCCCTCCACTTT
CATREGLNSPLHF
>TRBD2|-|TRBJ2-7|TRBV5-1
TGCGCCAGCAGCCCCAGACTAGCGGGAGAGGCGGGGCAGTACTTC
CASSPRLAGEAGQYF
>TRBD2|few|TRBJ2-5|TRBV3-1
TGTGCCAGCAGTCTCGGACTAGCGGGGATTCAACAGACCCAGTACTTC
CASSLGLAGIQQTQYF
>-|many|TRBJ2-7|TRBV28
TGTGCCACCTACCTCCGGGACCGTAACTACGAGCAGTACTTC
CATYLRDRNYEQYF
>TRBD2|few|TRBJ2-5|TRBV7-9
TGTGCCAGCAGCTTAGCGCGGGAGGGAGAGACCCAGTACTTC
CASSLAREGETQYF
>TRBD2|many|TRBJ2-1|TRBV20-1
TGCAGTGCTAGAGTGGGCCTAGCGGGAGTTAATGAGCAGTTCTTC
CSARVGLAGVNEQFF
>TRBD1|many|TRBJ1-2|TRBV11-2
TGTGCCAGCAGCCCGACAGGGGGCGCGGCCGGCTACACCTTC
CASSPTGGAAGYTF
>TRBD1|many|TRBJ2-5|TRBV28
TGTGCCAGCAGTTTAGGGGGACAGGGGGGAGAGACCCAGTACTTC
CASSLGGQGGETQYF
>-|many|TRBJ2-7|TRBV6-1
TGTGCCAGCAGAAACCTCGGGAAGGGGGTCTCCTACGAGCAGTACTTC
CASRNLGKGVSYEQYF
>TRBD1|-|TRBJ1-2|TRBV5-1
TGCGCCAGCAGCCCCGTTGTGGACAGGGGGCAGAAGTATGGCTACACCTTC
CASSPVVDRGQKYGYTF
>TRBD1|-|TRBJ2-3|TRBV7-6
TGTGCCAGCAGCTTAGTGGGACAGGGGTGGGCAGATACGCAGTATTTT
CASSLVGQGWADTQYF
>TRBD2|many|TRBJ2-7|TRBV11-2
TGTGCCAGCAGCTTAGGTCTAGCGGGGACCTACGAGCAGTACTTC
CASSLGLAGTYEQYF
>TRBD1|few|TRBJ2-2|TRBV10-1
TGCGCCAGCAGTGAGAGGGGACAGGAAAACACCGGGGAGCTGTTTTTT
CASSERGQENTGELFF
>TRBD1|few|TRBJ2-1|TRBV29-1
TGCAGCATACAGGGGACCCGCTACAATGAGCAGTTCTTC
CSIQGTRYNEQFF
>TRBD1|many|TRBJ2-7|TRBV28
TGTGCCAGCAGTTTAAGCCAGGGGGCGGGCTCCTACGAGCAGTACTTC
CASSLSQGAGSYEQYF
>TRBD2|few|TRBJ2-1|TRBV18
TGTGCCAGCTCACCACCCGAAACCGGGACTAGGCTCAATGAGCAGTTCTTC
CASSPPETGTRLNEQFF
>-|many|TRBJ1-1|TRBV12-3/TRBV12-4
TGTGCCAGCAGAAACTCACAGGGTTCAGCTTTCTTT
CASRNSQGSAFF
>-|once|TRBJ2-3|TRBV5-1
TGCGCCAGCAGCTTGGAAGCAGATACGCAGTATTTT
CASSLEADTQYF
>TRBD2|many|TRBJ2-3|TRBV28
TGTGCCAGCAGCGGGGGAGGGCCTCCCTACGGTACGCAGTATTTT
CASSGGGPPYGTQYF
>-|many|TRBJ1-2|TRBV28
TGTGCCACCATAAACCTAAGGAATGGCTACACCTTC
CATINLRNGYTF
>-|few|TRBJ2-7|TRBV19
TGTGCCAGTAGCCTCGGTGGACAGTCTTTCTACGAGCAGTACTTC
CASSLGGQSFYEQYF
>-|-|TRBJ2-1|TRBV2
TGTGCCAGCAGTGGGGTAGGCTCCTACTCCTACAATGAGCAGTTCTTC
CASSGVGSYSYNEQFF
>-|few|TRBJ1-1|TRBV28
TGTGCCAGCCGTCCTAGTATGTCGGAGGCTTTCTTT
CASRPSMSEAFF
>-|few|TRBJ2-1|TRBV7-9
TGTGCCAGCAGCACCTACAGGGTGTCCTACAATGAGCAGTTCTTC
CASSTYRVSYNEQFF